These 19 T cell receptor beta chains came from one sample sequenced in a study of OX40 agonist ivuxolimab in advanced cancers. Data came from immunoSEQ multiplex PCR; TCRdb stores just in-frame clones and leaves some out. This sample has over 45,000 clones, with approximately 83% found just once. The material sequenced was CD4+ or CD8+ T cells sorted from blood, taken in a trial of the OX40 agonist ivuxolimab. The receptor set was obtained from an adult with an advanced solid tumor such as melanoma, head and neck, liver or kidney cancer.

The gene calls are TRBV7-2 and TRBJ1-2; D remains ambiguous. Trimming cost V 1 base and J 7 bases, with 10 bases left between them. CDR3 length: 13 residues. The germline V gene has CDR1 SGHTA and CDR2 FQGNSA. CDR3 DNA sequence: TGTGCCAGCAGCTTAGACCCCAGCGGTGGCTACACCTTC. Translating gives CASSLDPSGGYTF.

Concerning this clone itself: The sample contains more than one DNA sequence encoding this CDR3. This chain uses TRBV9 with TRBJ2-5, with D possibly being TRBD1 or TRBD2 (5 bases each). Germline V gives CDR1 SGDLS, CDR2 YYNGEE. This CDR3 is 15 amino acids long. V was pared by 0 bases and J by 0 bases, with 9 bases between. CDR3 in amino acids: CASSVVRGDQETQYF. In nucleotides, the CDR3 is TGTGCCAGCAGCGTAGTTAGAGGGGACCAAGAGACCCAGTACTTC. Using reference TRBV9 and TRBJ2-5 for the parts outside the CDR3, the full variable domain is DSGVTQTPKHLITATGQRVTLRCSPRSGDLSVYWYQQSLDQGLQFLIQYYNGEERAKGNILERFSAQQFPDLHSELNLSSLELGDSALYFCASSVVRGDQETQYFGPGTRLLVL.

This clone was counted a single time. The V and J genes are TRBV27 and TRBJ2-4, with 9 positions matching TRBD1. The CDR3 loop spans 17 amino acids. After removal of 4 bases from V and 2 bases from J, the junction contained 9 bases not matched to a gene. Germline CDR1 reads MNHEY; CDR2 reads SMNVEV (reference sequence). The CDR3 reads CASSSNLGQGSKNIQYF. The CDR3 region has the DNA TGTGCCAGCAGTTCCAACCTGGGACAGGGCTCCAAAAACATTCAGTACTTC.

J is TRBJ1-4 and V is TRBV29-1; D ambiguous. The germline V gene encodes CDR1 SQVTM and CDR2 ANQGSEA. The CDR3 has 12 residues. V lost 7 bases to trimming and J lost 12 bases, with 18 bases between them. The CDR3 DNA is TGCAGCGGAACCGATCCCGGGAGGCAACTGTTTTTT. Amino acid sequence: CSGTDPGRQLFF.

The sample holds a few counts of this clone. The chain couples TRBV6-1 to TRBJ2-7; tentatively, D is TRBD2 (6 bases). The CDR3 consists of 14 residues. Germline V lookup: CDR1 MNHNS, CDR2 SASEGT. V was trimmed by 4 bases and J by 0 bases, leaving 10 bases between them. This chain's CDR3 is CASSVRTTSYEQYF. The CDR3 bases are TGTGCCAGCAGTGTCCGGACTACCTCCTACGAGCAGTACTTC.

V gene TRBV13 combines with J gene TRBJ2-2; 8 nucleotides line up with TRBD2. The CDR3 extends over 18 amino acids. V was clipped by 2 bases and J by 2 bases; unmatched bases: 10. Germline CDR1 and CDR2: PRHDT and FYEKMQ (reference sequence). Written as DNA, the CDR3 is TGTGCCAGCAGCTTAACCGTTCGGAGCGGGGGAAACACCGGGGAGCTGTTTTTT. Encoded protein: CASSLTVRSGGNTGELFF.

The chain links TRBV2 to TRBJ2-5, with D possibly TRBD2 on 5 matching bases. Germline CDR1 and CDR2: SNHLY and FYNNEI. The CDR3 contains 13 residues. Trimming took off 4 bases at V and 1 base at J, with 7 bases between the two ends. CDR3 nucleotide sequence: TGTGCCAGCAGTGCGGGGTTCCAAGAGACCCAGTACTTC. Encoded protein: CASSAGFQETQYF.

The chain recombines TRBV19 with TRBJ1-5; a weak D match, TRBD1 (5 bases). With 3 bases removed from V and 7 bases from J, the gap between germline ends came to 13 bases. Germline assignment: CDR1 LNHDA and CDR2 SQIVND (reference sequence). The CDR3 sequence is 14 residues long. The DNA for the CDR3 is TGTGCCAGTAGTATTTTGGGGGTAAGGCAGCCCCAGCATTTT. This gives the protein CASSILGVRQPQHF. Supplemented by reference TRBV19 and TRBJ1-5, the full variable domain reads DGGITQSPKYLFRKEGQNVTLSCEQNLNHDAMYWYRQDPGQGLRLIYYSQIVNDFQKGDIAEGYSVSREKKESFPLTVTSAQKNPTAFYLCASSILGVRQPQHFGDGTRLSIL.

This clone has a handful of counts. The chain is built from TRBV28 and TRBJ2-1; a possible D gene is TRBD2 (6 bases). Germline V gene data show CDR1 as MDHEN and CDR2 as SYDVKM. The CDR3 loop spans 16 amino acids. The germline V and J ends were trimmed by 7 bases and 8 bases, with 24 bases remaining between them. The CDR3, as DNA: TGTGCCAGCACTAGCGCAGTCCTAAGGGTACTGGATGAGCAGTTCTTC. Its translation: CASTSAVLRVLDEQFF.

The CDR3 DNA is TGTGCCAGCAGCTTGGCGGGCGACAGGCAAGCTTTCTTT. Translation: CASSLAGDRQAFF. The chain is built from TRBV5-5 and TRBJ1-1; tentatively, D is TRBD1 (6 bases). The germline V gene encodes CDR1 SGHKS and CDR2 YYEKEE (reference sequence). The CDR3 is 13 amino acids. Trimming left V 0 bases short and J 9 bases short, with 12 bases between.

This chain joins TRBV6-6 and TRBJ2-1; tentative D call: TRBD2 (5 bases). This CDR3 is 15 amino acids long. The germline V gene has CDR1 MNHNY and CDR2 SVGAGI (reference sequence). V lost 5 bases to trimming and J lost 4 bases, with 15 bases between them. The CDR3 here is CASSGPGSKYNEQFF. The CDR3 nucleotides read TGTGCCAGCAGTGGGCCGGGGAGTAAATACAATGAGCAGTTCTTC.

This clone occurred a few times. This rearrangement joins TRBV28 to TRBJ2-3; the match to TRBD2 covers 10 bases. CDR3 length: 16 residues. Trimming cost V 5 bases and J 5 bases; bases outside gene matches: 10. The germline V gene encodes CDR1 MDHEN and CDR2 SYDVKM. CDR3 loop: CASSPQASGGKDTQYF. The CDR3 DNA sequence: TGTGCCAGCAGTCCCCAGGCTAGCGGGGGAAAAGATACGCAGTATTTT.

The rearrangement links TRBV2 to TRBJ2-5; a weak D match, TRBD2 (6 bases). V shed 4 bases and J shed 2 bases, with 20 bases lying between them. The CDR3 contains 17 residues. Per the germline V gene, CDR1 is SNHLY and CDR2 is FYNNEI. The CDR3 loop is CASSGDVGGIGQETQYF. CDR3 in DNA: TGTGCCAGCAGTGGGGACGTAGGCGGGATTGGGCAAGAGACCCAGTACTTC.

This clone was seen a few times. V is TRBV6-6 and J is TRBJ1-4, with D unclear. Deletions cut 2 bases from V and 7 bases from J, with 8 bases between. Germline V CDR1 and CDR2: MNHNY, SVGAGI (reference sequence). This CDR3 is built from 13 residues. This chain's CDR3 is CASSYTPVEKLFF. DNA for the CDR3: TGTGCCAGCAGTTACACCCCCGTTGAAAAACTGTTTTTT.

The rearrangement uses TRBV7-8 and TRBJ2-4; TRBD1 agrees at 10 bases. Looked up from germline, CDR1 is SGHVS and CDR2 is FQNEAQ. After removal of 5 bases from V and 7 bases from J, the junction contained 5 bases not matched to a gene. CDR3 length equals 14 residues. The CDR3 here is CASSAGQGGNIQYF. The CDR3 coding sequence is TGTGCCAGCAGCGCAGGACAGGGGGGCAACATTCAGTACTTC.

The rearrangement joins TRBV11-2 to TRBJ2-1; TRBD2 agrees at 7 bases. The germline V gene has CDR1 SGHAT and CDR2 FQNNGV. V trimming: 3 bases; J trimming: 3 bases; junction bases outside the gene matches: 2. The CDR3 contains 14 residues. The CDR3 here is CASSFTSVYNEQFF. The DNA for the CDR3 is TGTGCCAGCAGCTTTACTAGCGTCTACAATGAGCAGTTCTTC.

The rearrangement links TRBV4-2 to TRBJ2-7; the match to TRBD1 covers 8 bases. CDR1 is LGHNA, CDR2 YNFKEQ, per germline. The CDR3 has 19 residues. The junction had 19 bases not matched to a gene; V was cut back by 3 bases and J by 3 bases. The CDR3 protein is CASSQPQATGDLPIYEQYF. CDR3 nucleotides: TGTGCCAGCAGCCAGCCCCAGGCGACAGGGGACCTTCCAATCTACGAGCAGTACTTC.

This clone was counted a few times. The chain links TRBV6-6 to TRBJ1-2, with 7 bases identical to TRBD1. Germline V CDR1 and CDR2: MNHNY, SVGAGI (reference sequence). The trim removed 9 bases at V and 4 bases at J, leaving 11 bases unmatched. CDR3 size: 14 residues. As DNA, the CDR3 is TGTGCCAGTGTCGACAGGGTAGGGAGCTATGGCTACACCTTC. Encoded protein: CASVDRVGSYGYTF.

The chain couples TRBV19 to TRBJ2-7; 7 bases match TRBD1. Trimming at V came to 5 bases and at J to 2 bases, leaving 6 bases not matched to a gene. CDR3 length: 14 residues. Germline lookup yields CDR1 LNHDA and CDR2 SQIVND (reference sequence). DNA of the CDR3: TGTGCCAGTAGTGTCCGGGACAGACCCTACGAGCAGTACTTC. This encodes CASSVRDRPYEQYF.